Below, 20 T cell receptor beta chains from the same sample are listed, as sequenced in a study of T cells in Graves' hyperthyroidism and ophthalmopathy. TCR beta CDR3 region amplification was performed from RNA transcripts. The HTBI primer set was used in a first-round RT-PCR of the TCR CDR3. Each CDR3 protein is one row after TCRdb ran MiXCR on the multiplex PCR reads. Of approximately 400,000 distinct CDR3 sequences listed, around a sixth are singletons. The sample was blood. The receptors were sampled from a young woman with Graves' hyperthyroidism.

This clonotype was counted many times. CDR3 nucleotide sequence: TGTGCCAGCAGCTTAGAGACGTATGCCTACTCTGGGGCCAACGTCCTGACTTTC. Translation gives CASSLETYAYSGANVLTF. This chain connects TRBV7-3 to TRBJ2-6; D is uncertain. This CDR3 region has 18 residues. Trimming shortened V by 2 bases and J by 0 bases, and 14 bases separated the two germline ends. Germline V gene data show CDR1 as SGHTA and CDR2 as FQGTGA.

V usage is TRBV7-2 and J usage is TRBJ2-4, with unresolved D. CDR3 length equals 14 residues. V lost 5 bases to trimming and J lost 0 bases, with 8 bases between them. Germline-derived CDR1 and CDR2 are SGHTA and FQGNSA. CDR3: CASSPRLAKNIQYF. The CDR3 DNA sequence: TGTGCCAGCAGCCCTCGACTAGCCAAAAACATTCAGTACTTC.

This chain uses TRBV6-2 or TRBV6-3 with TRBJ2-2; D remains unclear. Trimming stripped 0 bases from V and 3 bases from J, with 8 bases between. CDR1 MNHEY and CDR2 SVGEGT come from the germline V gene. The CDR3 spans 15 residues. The CDR3, as DNA: TGTGCCAGCAGTTACTCGTTCACGGACACCGGGGAGCTGTTTTTT. It specifies CASSYSFTDTGELFF.

About this clonotype itself: A single base separates this from a much larger clone, so it may be a read error. The chain employs TRBV6-1 and TRBJ2-3; 9 bases are a match to TRBD1. The CDR3 runs to 16 residues. In germline, CDR1 is MNHNS, CDR2 SASEGT. CDR3: CTSSAQQGARTDTQYF. In DNA, the CDR3 is TGTACCAGCAGTGCGCAACAGGGGGCCCGGACAGATACGCAGTATTTT.

V and J are TRBV9 and TRBJ2-3; no firm D call. Trimming shortened V by 0 bases and J by 2 bases, and 13 bases separated the two germline ends. CDR3 size: 16 residues. The V gene's germline CDR1 is SGDLS and CDR2 YYNGEE. The CDR3 nucleotides are TGTGCCAGCAGCGTAGATGCAGGAAAGTACACAGATACGCAGTATTTT. Its protein product is CASSVDAGKYTDTQYF.

This clonotype appeared a single time. V gene TRBV5-1 combines with J gene TRBJ2-7; TRBD2 might be the D (6 bases). Trimming took off 6 bases at V and 3 bases at J, with 13 bases between the two ends. Germline CDR1 is SGHRS and CDR2 is YFSETQ. This CDR3 region has 13 residues. As DNA, the CDR3 is TGCGCCAGCACCGGGACTGGGGACTACGAGCAGTACTTC. Its protein is CASTGTGDYEQYF. The full variable domain, with the rest looked up from reference TRBV5-1 and TRBJ2-7, is KAGVTQTPRYLIKTRGQQVTLSCSPISGHRSVSWYQQTPGQGLQFLFEYFSETQRNKGNFPGRFSGRQFSNSRSEMNVSTLELGDSALYLCASTGTGDYEQYFGPGTRLTVT.

This clonotype occurred a few times. This chain joins TRBV19 and TRBJ1-1; D is unclear. The germline V gene has CDR1 LNHDA and CDR2 SQIVND (reference sequence). V lost 3 bases and J 1 base, leaving 12 bases between the germline ends. The CDR3 totals 15 residues. The chain's CDR3 is CASSILPDGNTEAFF. In DNA form, the CDR3 reads TGTGCCAGTAGTATCCTTCCAGACGGGAACACTGAAGCTTTCTTT.

This clonotype was observed at least ten times. The chain has TRBV7-2 and TRBJ2-5; 8 bases agree with TRBD1. The J segment lost 0 bases and the V segment lost 5 bases, leaving 14 bases of the junction unmatched. Germline CDR1 is SGHTA and CDR2 is FQGNSA. This CDR3 is built from 18 residues. CDR3 amino acids: CASSQRKQGAKYQETQYF. In DNA, the CDR3 is TGTGCCAGCAGCCAACGGAAGCAGGGGGCAAAATACCAAGAGACCCAGTACTTC.

The chain carries TRBV9 and TRBJ1-2, with D possibly TRBD1 on 5 matching bases. The CDR3 is made up of 14 amino acids. V was clipped by 0 bases and J by 3 bases, with 9 bases between them. CDR1 SGDLS and CDR2 YYNGEE come from the germline V gene. CDR3 nucleotide sequence: TGTGCCAGCAGCGTAGAGGGGTCTGACTATGGCTACACCTTC. Protein: CASSVEGSDYGYTF.

This clonotype was counted only a few times. The rearrangement uses TRBV7-8 and TRBJ2-1, with TRBD2 identical over 10 bases. There are 17 residues in the CDR3. The V gene end was trimmed by 2 bases and the J gene end by 4 bases; junction bases not matched to a gene: 8. Germline lookup yields CDR1 SGHVS and CDR2 FQNEAQ. In nucleotides, the CDR3 is TGTGCCAGCAGCTTAATCCGCGTAGCGGGGGGTTACAATGAGCAGTTCTTC. The encoded protein is CASSLIRVAGGYNEQFF.

There are a few counts of this clonotype. This rearrangement joins TRBV4-1 to TRBJ2-7, with 9 positions matching TRBD1. Germline V lookup: CDR1 MGHRA, CDR2 YSYEKL. The CDR3 runs to 15 residues. V was pared by 0 bases and J by 6 bases, with 6 bases of the junction left unmatched. The CDR3 loop reads CASSQDYDRGIEQYF. CDR3 nucleotide sequence: TGCGCCAGCAGCCAAGATTACGACAGGGGGATCGAGCAGTACTTC.

This chain uses TRBV5-1 with TRBJ2-5; no reliable D call. Trimming took 4 bases from V and 2 from J, leaving 6 bases between them. The CDR3 runs 12 residues. Germline V lookup: CDR1 SGHRS, CDR2 YFSETQ. CDR3 DNA sequence: TGCGCCAGCAGCGACCCGCAAGAGACCCAGTACTTC. Amino acid sequence: CASSDPQETQYF.

This clonotype was found many times. The V and J genes are TRBV5-6 and TRBJ2-7; 8 bases are shared with TRBD1. The V and J ends lost 1 base and 3 bases, in that order; junction bases with no gene match: 3. The CDR3 is made up of 14 amino acids. Germline V gene lookup returns CDR1 SGHDT and CDR2 YYEEEE. CDR3 sequence: CASSLLGTGYEQYF. The CDR3 bases are TGTGCCAGCAGCTTGCTCGGGACAGGCTACGAGCAGTACTTC.

CDR3: CSAPGGGRHTGELFF. CDR3 DNA: TGCAGTGCTCCCGGGGGGGGCAGACACACCGGGGAGCTGTTTTTT. The chain joins TRBV20-1 to TRBJ2-2; 8 nucleotides match TRBD2. The V gene's germline CDR1 is DFQATT and CDR2 SNEGSKA (reference sequence). The CDR3 extends over 15 amino acids. V trimming: 5 bases; J trimming: 3 bases; junction bases outside the gene matches: 8.

This clonotype was counted ten times or more. This chain connects TRBV11-2 to TRBJ2-4; unclear D gene. V dropped 5 bases and J dropped 0 bases, with 11 bases sitting between them. This CDR3 is 15 amino acids long. The germline V gene has CDR1 SGHAT and CDR2 FQNNGV. The CDR3 coding sequence is TGTGCCAGCAGCCGGCCGGCCTTAGCCAAAAACATTCAGTACTTC. Translated: CASSRPALAKNIQYF.

This clonotype has just a few counts. The V call is TRBV12-3 or TRBV12-4, the J call TRBJ2-5; 8 nucleotides agree with TRBD1. CDR3 length equals 12 residues. The junction had 3 bases not matched to a gene; V was cut back by 7 bases and J by 5 bases. This CDR3 reads CASNQGAETQYF. The CDR3 DNA sequence: TGTGCCAGCAATCAGGGGGCGGAGACCCAGTACTTC.

The CDR3 spells CASSSLIGGNTGELFF. The CDR3 region has the DNA TGTGCCAGCAGCTCCCTGATTGGGGGAAACACCGGGGAGCTGTTTTTT. The chain couples TRBV7-9 to TRBJ2-2, with D perhaps matching TRBD1 or TRBD2 (5 bases each). With 4 bases removed from V and 2 bases from J, the gap between germline ends came to 14 bases. Germline CDR1 is SEHNR and CDR2 is FQNEAQ (reference sequence). The CDR3 totals 16 residues.

This clonotype was found many times. The V call is TRBV6-1, the J call TRBJ2-1; weak D call: TRBD1 (6 bases). The V and J ends lost 7 bases and 5 bases respectively, with 12 bases between them. Germline CDR1 is MNHNS and CDR2 is SASEGT. This CDR3 comprises 13 residues. The CDR3 DNA follows: TGTGCCAGCAATCAGGGGCTGGACAATGAGCAGTTCTTC. It yields the protein CASNQGLDNEQFF.

The CDR3 DNA is TGCAGTGCCATCCATGGAGTTAATCAGCCCCAGCATTTT. This codes for CSAIHGVNQPQHF. V gene TRBV20-1 combines with J gene TRBJ1-5; D is ambiguous. Germline V lookup: CDR1 DFQATT, CDR2 SNEGSKA (reference sequence). The V end was cut by 6 bases, the J end by 4 bases, with 13 bases between. CDR3 length: 13 residues.

This sequence joins TRBV10-3 and TRBJ1-2; D uncertain. CDR1 is ENHRY, CDR2 SYGVKD, per germline. The CDR3 loop spans 14 amino acids. Trimming removed 2 bases at V and 2 bases at J, with 9 bases between. CDR3 amino acids: CAISEAGQNYGYTF. As DNA, the CDR3 is TGTGCCATCAGTGAGGCCGGGCAGAACTATGGCTACACCTTC.